This TCR beta chain was found in a study of response to subunit inactivated influenza vaccine. TCRdb analysed the RT-PCR reads with MiXCR anew, one entry per CDR3 protein. This table holds 800,000 or so distinct CDR3 sequences, less than 25% found once. Whole-study results and caveats: After each seasonal influenza vaccination, few new T cells are recruited, the authors suggested.

This clonotype has more than one count but fewer than ten. Its matching antigen is unknown. The CDR3 sequence is 13 residues long. Germline values: CDR1 DFQATT, CDR2 SNEGSKA (reference sequence). V lost 6 bases and J 1 base, leaving 12 bases between the germline ends. The V call is TRBV20-1, the J call TRBJ1-1, with D possibly TRBD1 on 6 matching bases. The sequencing used PBMCs from blood, collected roughly 5 days after vaccination. This clonotype was obtained from a middle-aged man who received an inactivated influenza vaccine. The CDR3: CSAAATGNTEAFF. DNA of the CDR3: TGCAGTGCAGCTGCGACAGGGAACACTGAAGCTTTCTTT.